This TCR beta chain was sequenced during a study of OX40 agonist ivuxolimab in advanced cancers. Study as a whole: Six ivuxolimab dose levels, 0.01 to 10 mg/kg, were given intravenously every 2 weeks. Three partial responders included one hepatocellular carcinoma patient and two cutaneous melanoma patients. Findings of the study overall: Both CD4+ and CD8+ T cell populations in blood had undergone clonal expansion by week 6 at 0.1 to 3.0 mg/kg.

Comments on this clone: Its antigen is still unknown.

Any history of autoimmune disease or systemic immunosuppression disqualified patients. Sequencing used immunoSEQ multiplex PCR; TCRdb keeps in-frame clones, though not all of them. The sample consists of under 85,000 clones, roughly 91% of them appearing once. The germline V gene has CDR1 SNHLY and CDR2 FYNNEI. Trimming took 4 bases from V and 0 from J; bases not matched to a gene: 4. This CDR3 comprises 15 residues. The sequencing here drew on CD4+ or CD8+ T cells sorted from blood, taken in a trial of the OX40 agonist ivuxolimab. The chain carries TRBV2 and TRBJ2-3, with TRBD2 matching over 7 bases. This clonotype originated in an adult with an advanced solid tumor such as melanoma, head and neck, liver or kidney cancer. CDR3 residues: CASSASGISTDTQYF. In DNA form, the CDR3 reads TGTGCCAGCAGTGCCAGCGGGATCAGCACAGATACGCAGTATTTT.